This T cell receptor (beta chain) derives from a study of cytomegalovirus exposure and HLA in healthy donors. Study-level findings and limits: Later, an analysis showed that TCR beta chains associated with HLA were more clonally expanded than others that were equally common. Some TCR beta chains (roughly 160 of them) were listed as cytomegalovirus-associated. Under in vitro conditions, three CMV-associated chains were confirmed as specific for CMV antigens.

PCR amplification relied on 60 Vbeta primers (plus 13 Jbeta primers). Sequencing was performed with immunoSEQ multiplex PCR; in TCRdb, only in-frame clones are kept and a portion is missing. The sample has 90,000 to 120,000 clones, 82% seen once. A note on this clone: Its antigen remains unidentified.

In nominal health when sampled, donors likely had unrecorded immune exposures nonetheless. CDR3 size: 13 residues. V lost 6 bases, J lost 4 bases, and 1 base stayed unmatched. From germline, CDR1 is SNHLY and CDR2 FYNNEI. This receptor was taken from a man aged 30 to 39 in good health and CMV-seropositive. Sequencing used PBMCs. The chain joins TRBV2 to TRBJ2-5, with 11 bases identical to TRBD1. The chain's CDR3 is CASSGTGGETQYF. The CDR3 DNA reads TGTGCCAGCAGCGGGACAGGGGGAGAGACCCAGTACTTC.